This T cell receptor beta chain was retrieved from a study of T cells in Graves' hyperthyroidism and ophthalmopathy. A few counts support this clonotype. Its antigen is undetermined. The CDR3 sequence is 15 residues long. V lost 0 bases, J lost 3 bases, and 12 bases lay in between. CDR1 is SGHRS and CDR2 is YFSETQ in the germline V gene. It was RNA transcripts that yielded the amplified TCR beta CDR3 regions. The primer set for the first-round RT-PCR of the TCR CDR3 was HTBI. MiXCR was run by TCRdb on the multiplex PCR reads, yielding one entry per CDR3 protein. The sample holds under 400,000 distinct CDR3 sequences, 12% to 15% seen once. Notes on the study in general: Peripheral blood also featured most of the thyroid clonotypes expanded above 0.001.

This TCR came from a woman aged 60-75 years with Graves' ophthalmopathy. The sequenced sample was blood. The chain couples TRBV5-1 to TRBJ1-2; D possibly corresponds to TRBD1 (5 bases). The DNA of the CDR3 is TGCGCCAGCAGCTTGGCCCAAGGGACGGACTATGGCTACACCTTC. Protein sequence: CASSLAQGTDYGYTF.